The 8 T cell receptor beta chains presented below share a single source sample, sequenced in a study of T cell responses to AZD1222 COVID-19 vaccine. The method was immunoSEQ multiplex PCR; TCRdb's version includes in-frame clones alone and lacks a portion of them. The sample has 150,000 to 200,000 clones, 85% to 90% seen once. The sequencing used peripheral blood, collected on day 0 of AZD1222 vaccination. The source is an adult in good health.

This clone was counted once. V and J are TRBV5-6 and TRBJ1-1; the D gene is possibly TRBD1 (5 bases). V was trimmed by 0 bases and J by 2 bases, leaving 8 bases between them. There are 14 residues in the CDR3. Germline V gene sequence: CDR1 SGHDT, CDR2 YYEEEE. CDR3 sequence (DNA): TGTGCCAGCAGCTTGGGACAGATAAACACTGAAGCTTTCTTT. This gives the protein CASSLGQINTEAFF.

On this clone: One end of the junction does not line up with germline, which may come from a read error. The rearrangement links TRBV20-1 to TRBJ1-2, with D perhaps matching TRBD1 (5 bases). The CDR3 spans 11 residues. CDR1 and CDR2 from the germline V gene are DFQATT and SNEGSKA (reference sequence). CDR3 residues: CSARGTGDPRF. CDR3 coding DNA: TGCAGTGCTCGCGGGACGGGGGACCCTAGGTTC.

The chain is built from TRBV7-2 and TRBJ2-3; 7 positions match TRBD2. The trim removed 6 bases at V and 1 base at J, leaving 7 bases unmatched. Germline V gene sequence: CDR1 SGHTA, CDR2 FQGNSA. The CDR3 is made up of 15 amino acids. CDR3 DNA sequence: TGTGCCAGCAGGTCAGGCGGGAGAGGCACAGATACGCAGTATTTT. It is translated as CASRSGGRGTDTQYF. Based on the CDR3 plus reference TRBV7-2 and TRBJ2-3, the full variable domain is GAGVSQSPSNKVTEKGKDVELRCDPISGHTALYWYRQSLGQGLEFLIYFQGNSAPDKSGLPSDRFSAERTGGSVSTLTIQRTQQEDSAVYLCASRSGGRGTDTQYFGPGTRLTVL.

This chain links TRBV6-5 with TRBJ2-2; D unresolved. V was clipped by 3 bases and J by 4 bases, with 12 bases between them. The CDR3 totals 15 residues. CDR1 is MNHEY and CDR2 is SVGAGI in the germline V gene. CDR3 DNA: TGTGCCAGCAGTTATGGGTGGCCGCGCACCGGGGAGCTGTTTTTT. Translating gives CASSYGWPRTGELFF.

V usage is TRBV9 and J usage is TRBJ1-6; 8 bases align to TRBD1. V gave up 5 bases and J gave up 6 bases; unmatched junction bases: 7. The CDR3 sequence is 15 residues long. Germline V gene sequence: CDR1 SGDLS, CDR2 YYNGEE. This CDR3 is CASSDGQGSNSPLHF. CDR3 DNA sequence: TGTGCCAGCAGTGATGGACAGGGATCTAATTCACCCCTCCACTTT.

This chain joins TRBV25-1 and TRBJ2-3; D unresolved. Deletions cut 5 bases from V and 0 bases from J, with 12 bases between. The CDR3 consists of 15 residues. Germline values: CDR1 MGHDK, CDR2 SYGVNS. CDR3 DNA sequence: TGTGCCAGCAGTTCCCGTGGCCTAAGCACAGATACGCAGTATTTT. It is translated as CASSSRGLSTDTQYF.

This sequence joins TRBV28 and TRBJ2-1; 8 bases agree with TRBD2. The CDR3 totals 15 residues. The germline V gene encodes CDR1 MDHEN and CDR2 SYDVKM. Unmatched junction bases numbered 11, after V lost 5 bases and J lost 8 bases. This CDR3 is CASSPRGSGTDEQFF. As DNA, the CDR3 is TGTGCCAGCAGTCCCCGTGGTAGCGGGACCGATGAGCAGTTCTTC.

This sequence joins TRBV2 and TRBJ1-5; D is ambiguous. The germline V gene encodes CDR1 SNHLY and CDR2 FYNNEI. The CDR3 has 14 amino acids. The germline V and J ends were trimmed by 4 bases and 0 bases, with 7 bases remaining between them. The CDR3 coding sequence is TGTGCCAGCAGTGTAGGGCCTAGCAATCAGCCCCAGCATTTT. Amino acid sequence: CASSVGPSNQPQHF.